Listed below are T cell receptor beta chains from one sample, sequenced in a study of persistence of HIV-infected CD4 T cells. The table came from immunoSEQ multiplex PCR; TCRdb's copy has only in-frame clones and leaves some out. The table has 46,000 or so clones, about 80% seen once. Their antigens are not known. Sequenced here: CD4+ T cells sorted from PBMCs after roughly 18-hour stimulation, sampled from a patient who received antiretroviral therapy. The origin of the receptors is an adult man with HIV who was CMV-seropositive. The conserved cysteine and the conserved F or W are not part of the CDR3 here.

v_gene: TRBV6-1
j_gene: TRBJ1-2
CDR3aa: ASSEGGPYGYT

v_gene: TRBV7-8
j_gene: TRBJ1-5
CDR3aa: ASRTSGNSNQPQH

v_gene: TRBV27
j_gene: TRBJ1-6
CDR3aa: ASSLLQGANSPLH

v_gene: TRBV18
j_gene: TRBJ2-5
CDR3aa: ATTNHAGVQETQY

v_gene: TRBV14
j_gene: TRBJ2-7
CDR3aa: ASSQVASYEQY

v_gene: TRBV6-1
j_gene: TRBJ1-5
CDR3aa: ASSEADNSNQPQH

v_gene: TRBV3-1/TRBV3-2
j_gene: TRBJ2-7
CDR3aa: ASSRSSGGGYEQY

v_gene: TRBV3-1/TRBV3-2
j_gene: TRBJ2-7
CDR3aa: ASSQRAGGHSYEQY

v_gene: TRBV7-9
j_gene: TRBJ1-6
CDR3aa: ASSSRTGANSPLH

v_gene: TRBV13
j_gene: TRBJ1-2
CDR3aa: ASSLRDRGSLLYGYT

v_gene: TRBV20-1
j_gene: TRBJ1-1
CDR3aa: SASWVDEAF

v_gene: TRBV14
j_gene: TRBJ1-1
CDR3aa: ASSIRRSGGMNTEAF

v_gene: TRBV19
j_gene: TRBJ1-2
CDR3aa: ASTPDRGNYGYT

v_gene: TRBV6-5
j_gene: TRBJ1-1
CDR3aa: ASSYGTGPSNTEAF

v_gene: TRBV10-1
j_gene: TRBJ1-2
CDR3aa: ASRRTADYGYT

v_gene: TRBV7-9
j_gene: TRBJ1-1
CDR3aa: ASSLGGVKYPEAF

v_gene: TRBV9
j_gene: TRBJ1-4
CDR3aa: ASSVGTSFEKLF

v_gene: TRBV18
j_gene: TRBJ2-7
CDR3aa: ASSPPYRGHEQY

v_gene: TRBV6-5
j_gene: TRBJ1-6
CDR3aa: ASSRGGVGSSPLH

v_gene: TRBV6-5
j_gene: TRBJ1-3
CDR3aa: ASSYGGAGNTIY

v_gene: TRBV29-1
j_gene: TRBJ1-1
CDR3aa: SVGQGTEAF

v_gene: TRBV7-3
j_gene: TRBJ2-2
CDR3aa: ASSFRDATGELF

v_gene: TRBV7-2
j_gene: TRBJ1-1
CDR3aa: ASSLARRNTEAF

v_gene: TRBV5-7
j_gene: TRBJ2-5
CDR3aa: ASSFPTEPHLQETQY

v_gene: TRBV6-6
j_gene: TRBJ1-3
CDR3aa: ASSSGDRYSGNTIY

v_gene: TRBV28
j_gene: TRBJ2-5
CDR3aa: ASSSPGPSQETQY

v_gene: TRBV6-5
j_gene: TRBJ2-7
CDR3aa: ASSFQGNSYEQY

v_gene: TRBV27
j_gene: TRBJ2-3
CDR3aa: ASMPGATDTQY

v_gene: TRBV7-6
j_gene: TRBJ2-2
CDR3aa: ASGTMGGGFTGELF

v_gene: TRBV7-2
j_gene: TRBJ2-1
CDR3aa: ASSLTGGNTYNEQF

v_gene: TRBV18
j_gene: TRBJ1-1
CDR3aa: ASSPGQHNQAF

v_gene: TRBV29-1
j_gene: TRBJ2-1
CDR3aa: SVVGRGFNEQF

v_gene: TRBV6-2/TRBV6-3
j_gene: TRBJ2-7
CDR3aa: ASSNHEILSYEQY

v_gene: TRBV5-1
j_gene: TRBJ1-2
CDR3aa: ASSPRLGNYGYT

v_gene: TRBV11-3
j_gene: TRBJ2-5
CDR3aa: ASSLGLAGSQETQY

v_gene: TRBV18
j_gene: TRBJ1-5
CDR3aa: ASSPTRDQPQH

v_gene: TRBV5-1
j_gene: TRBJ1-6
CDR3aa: ASSQTAPWLSPLH

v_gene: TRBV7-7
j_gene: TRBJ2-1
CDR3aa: ASSREEGIEQF

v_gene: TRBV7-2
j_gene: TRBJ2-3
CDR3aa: ASSLDSQGDTQY

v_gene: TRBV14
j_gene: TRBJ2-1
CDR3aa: ASSQQRGTYNEQF

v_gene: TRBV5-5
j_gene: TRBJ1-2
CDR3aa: ASSLVSGGPNYGYT

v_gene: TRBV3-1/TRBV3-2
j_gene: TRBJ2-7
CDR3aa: ASSLDRGAYEQY

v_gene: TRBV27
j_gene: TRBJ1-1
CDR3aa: ASKNPTVNTEAF

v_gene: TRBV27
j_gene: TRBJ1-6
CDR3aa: ASSSIEGSPLH

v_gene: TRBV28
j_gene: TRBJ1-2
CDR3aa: ASSDETRNYGYT

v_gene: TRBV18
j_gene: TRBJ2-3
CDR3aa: ASSRGQGGDTQY

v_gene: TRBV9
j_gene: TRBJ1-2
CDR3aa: ASSVGAQIGYT